The rows below give T cell receptor beta chains drawn from one sample of a study of beta chain features in type 1 diabetes. Method: immunoSEQ multiplex PCR; TCRdb's copy keeps in-frame clones and lacks some. The repertoire holds 150,000 to 200,000 clones, with 50% to 70% as singletons. Sequencing was carried out using naive CD4+ T cells from blood. The receptors shown here come from a man under 40 with type 1 diabetes. CDR3s include the opening cysteine and the closing phenylalanine or tryptophan. D genes are given only for firm matches. Clone size is not always given. Where it is, it says once, few, many or a class for expanded clones.

TRBJ2-5,TRBV30,TRBD2,NA,TGTGCCTTCGTTCCGGGAGGCCAAGAGACCCAGTACTTC,CAFVPGGQETQYF
TRBJ2-7,TRBV7-2,NA,few,TGTGCCAGCAGCCCAGGACTGCCCTACGAGCAGTACTTC,CASSPGLPYEQYF
TRBJ2-1,TRBV29-1,NA,NA,TGCAGCGTACTGGGCAGGGCGTCCTACAATGAGCAGTTCTTC,CSVLGRASYNEQFF
TRBJ2-1,TRBV7-2,TRBD1,NA,TGTGCCAGCAGATATGACAGGGGCGACTACAATGAGCAGTTCTTC,CASRYDRGDYNEQFF
TRBJ1-5,TRBV30,NA,NA,TGTGCCTGGGCCAAGGGTAGCAGCAATCAGCCCCAGCATTTT,CAWAKGSSNQPQHF
TRBJ2-5,TRBV7-2,TRBD1,once,TGTGCCAGCAGCGACAGGGGATGGAGGAGAAGAGAGACCCAGTACTTC,CASSDRGWRRRETQYF
TRBJ1-1,TRBV23-1,NA,NA,TGCGCCAGCAGGCCTCTTTGGGACATCAACACTGAAGCTTTCTTT,CASRPLWDINTEAFF
TRBJ2-3,TRBV9,TRBD1,NA,TGTGCCAGCAGCGCCGACAGGGGGCCAGATACGCAGTATTTT,CASSADRGPDTQYF
TRBJ2-1,TRBV14,TRBD2,NA,TGTGCCAGCAGCCAAGCCCCGGGGGGTTGGAAGAGCTCCTACAATGAGCAGTTCTTC,CASSQAPGGWKSSYNEQFF
TRBJ2-3,TRBV7-9,TRBD2,NA,TGTGCCAGCACCGAGGTAGCGGGGGGCACAGATACGCAGTATTTT,CASTEVAGGTDTQYF
TRBJ1-2,TRBV29-1,TRBD1,NA,TGCAGCGGCAGGGGGCGAGGCTATGGCTACACCTTC,CSGRGRGYGYTF
TRBJ2-5,TRBV19,TRBD1,NA,TGTGCCAGTAGTCCCGGGACAGGGCAAGAGACCCAGTACTTC,CASSPGTGQETQYF
TRBJ2-7,TRBV4-3,TRBD1,NA,TGCGCCAGCAGCCTAGAGACAGGGACAGGCTACGAGCAGTACTTC,CASSLETGTGYEQYF
TRBJ2-1,TRBV6-5,NA,NA,TGTGCCAGCAGTTACTCGATCACGTTCAGGTACAATGAGCAGTTCTTC,CASSYSITFRYNEQFF
TRBJ2-3,TRBV9,TRBD2,NA,TGTGCCAGCAGCGTAGCTGCGGGGGTTAGCACAGATACGCAGTATTTT,CASSVAAGVSTDTQYF
TRBJ2-7,TRBV10-2,NA,few,TGCGCCAGCAAAGGAGGCGGGACCTACGAGCAGTACTTC,CASKGGGTYEQYF
TRBJ1-2,TRBV18,NA,NA,TGTGCCAGCTCAACTACGACGCAGAACTATGGCTACACCTTC,CASSTTTQNYGYTF
TRBJ1-1,TRBV28,NA,NA,TGTGCCAGCAGGGCCACAGGGATAGCTGAAGCTTTCTTT,CASRATGIAEAFF